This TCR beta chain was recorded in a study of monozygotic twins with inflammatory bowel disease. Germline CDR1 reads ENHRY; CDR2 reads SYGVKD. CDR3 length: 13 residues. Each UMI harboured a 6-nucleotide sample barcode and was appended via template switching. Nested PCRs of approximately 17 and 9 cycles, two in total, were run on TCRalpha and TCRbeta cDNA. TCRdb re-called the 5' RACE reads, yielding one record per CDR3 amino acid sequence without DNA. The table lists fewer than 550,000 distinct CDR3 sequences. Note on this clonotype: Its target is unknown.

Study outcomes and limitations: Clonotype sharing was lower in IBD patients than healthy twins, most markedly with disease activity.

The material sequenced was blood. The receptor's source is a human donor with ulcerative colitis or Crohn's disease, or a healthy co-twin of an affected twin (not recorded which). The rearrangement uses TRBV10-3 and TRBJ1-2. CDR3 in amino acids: CAISDEGIRGYTF.